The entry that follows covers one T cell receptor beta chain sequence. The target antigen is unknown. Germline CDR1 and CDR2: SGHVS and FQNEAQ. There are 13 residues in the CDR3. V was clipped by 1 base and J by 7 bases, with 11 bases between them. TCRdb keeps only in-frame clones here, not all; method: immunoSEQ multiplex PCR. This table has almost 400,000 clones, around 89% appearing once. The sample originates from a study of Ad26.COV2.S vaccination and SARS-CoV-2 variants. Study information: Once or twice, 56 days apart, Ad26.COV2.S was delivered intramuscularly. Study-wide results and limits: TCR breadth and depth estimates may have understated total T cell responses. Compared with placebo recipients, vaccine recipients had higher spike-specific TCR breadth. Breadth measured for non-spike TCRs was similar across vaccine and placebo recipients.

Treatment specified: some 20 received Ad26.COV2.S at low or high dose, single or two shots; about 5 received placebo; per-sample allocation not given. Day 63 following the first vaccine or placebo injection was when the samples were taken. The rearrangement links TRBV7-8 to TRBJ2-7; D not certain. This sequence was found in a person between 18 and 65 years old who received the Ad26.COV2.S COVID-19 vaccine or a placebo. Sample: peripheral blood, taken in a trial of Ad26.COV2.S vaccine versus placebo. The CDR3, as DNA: TGTGCCAGCAGCTTAGACCTGGGTGGAGAGCAGTACTTC. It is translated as CASSLDLGGEQYF.